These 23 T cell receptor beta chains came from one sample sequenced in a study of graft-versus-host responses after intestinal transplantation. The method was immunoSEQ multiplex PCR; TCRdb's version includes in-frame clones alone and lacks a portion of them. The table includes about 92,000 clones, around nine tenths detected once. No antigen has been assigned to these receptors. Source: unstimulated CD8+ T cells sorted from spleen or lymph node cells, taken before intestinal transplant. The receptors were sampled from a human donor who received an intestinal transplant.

The CDR3 sequence is CASSALDTGELFF. CDR3 nucleotide sequence: TGTGCCAGCAGTGCCCTAGACACCGGGGAGCTGTTTTTT. The rearrangement joins TRBV6-4 to TRBJ2-2; D is undetermined. Deletions cut 4 bases from V and 3 bases from J, with 6 bases between. CDR3 length: 13 residues. Germline CDR1 reads MRHNA; CDR2 reads SNTAGT.

This chain's CDR3 is CASSFGGDTDTQYF. Written as DNA, the CDR3 is TGTGCCAGCAGCTTTGGTGGTGACACAGATACGCAGTATTTT. J is TRBJ2-3 and V is TRBV11-1; no clear D gene. V was clipped by 3 bases and J by 2 bases, with 9 bases between them. This CDR3 contains 14 residues. Germline V gives CDR1 SGHAT, CDR2 FQDESV (reference sequence).

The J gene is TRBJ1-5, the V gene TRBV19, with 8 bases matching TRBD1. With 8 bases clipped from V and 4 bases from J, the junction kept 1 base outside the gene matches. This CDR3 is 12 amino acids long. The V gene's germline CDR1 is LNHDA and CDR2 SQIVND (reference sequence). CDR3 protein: CASQGANQPQHF. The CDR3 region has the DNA TGTGCCAGTCAGGGGGCAAATCAGCCCCAGCATTTT.

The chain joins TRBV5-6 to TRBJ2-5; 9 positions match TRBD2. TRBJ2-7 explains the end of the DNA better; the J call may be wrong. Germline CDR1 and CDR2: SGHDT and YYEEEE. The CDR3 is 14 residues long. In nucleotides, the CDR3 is TGTGCCAGCAGCTTGGTAGCGGGGGCCTACGAGCAGTACTTC. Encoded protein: CASSLVAGAYEQYF.

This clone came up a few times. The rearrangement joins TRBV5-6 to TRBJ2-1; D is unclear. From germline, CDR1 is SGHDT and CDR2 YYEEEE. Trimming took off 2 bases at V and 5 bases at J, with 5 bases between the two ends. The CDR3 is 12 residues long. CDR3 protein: CASSFGDNEQFF. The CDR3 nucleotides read TGTGCCAGCAGCTTTGGGGACAATGAGCAGTTCTTC.

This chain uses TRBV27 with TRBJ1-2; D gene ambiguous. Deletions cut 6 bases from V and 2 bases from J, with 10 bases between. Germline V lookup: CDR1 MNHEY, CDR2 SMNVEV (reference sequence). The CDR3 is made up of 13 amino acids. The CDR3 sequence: CASRAVGNYGYTF. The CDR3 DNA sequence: TGTGCCAGCAGAGCCGTCGGGAACTATGGCTACACCTTC.

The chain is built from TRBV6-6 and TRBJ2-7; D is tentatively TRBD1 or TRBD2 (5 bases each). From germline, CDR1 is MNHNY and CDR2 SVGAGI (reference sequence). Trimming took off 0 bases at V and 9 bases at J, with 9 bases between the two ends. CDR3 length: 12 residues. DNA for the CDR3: TGTGCCAGCAGTTACTCGTGGGGACCGCAGTACTTC. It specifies CASSYSWGPQYF.

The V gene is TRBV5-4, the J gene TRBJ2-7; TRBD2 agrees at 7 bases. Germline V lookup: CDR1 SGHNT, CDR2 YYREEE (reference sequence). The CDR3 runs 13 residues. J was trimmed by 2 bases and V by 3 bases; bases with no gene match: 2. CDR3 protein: CASSSGLAYEQYF. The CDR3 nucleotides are TGTGCCAGCAGCTCCGGACTAGCCTACGAGCAGTACTTC.

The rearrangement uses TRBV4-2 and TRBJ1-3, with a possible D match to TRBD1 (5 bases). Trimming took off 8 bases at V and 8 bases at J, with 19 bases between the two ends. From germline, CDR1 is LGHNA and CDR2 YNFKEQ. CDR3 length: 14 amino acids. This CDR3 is CASGPGPQPHTIYF. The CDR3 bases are TGTGCCAGCGGACCGGGACCGCAACCACACACCATATATTTT.

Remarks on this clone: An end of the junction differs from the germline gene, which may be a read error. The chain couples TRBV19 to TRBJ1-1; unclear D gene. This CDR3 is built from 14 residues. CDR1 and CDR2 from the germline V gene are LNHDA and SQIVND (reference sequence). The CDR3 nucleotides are TGTGCCAGTAGTGTAGACTGGAAGAACACTGAAGCTTTCTTT. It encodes CASSVDWKNTEAFF.

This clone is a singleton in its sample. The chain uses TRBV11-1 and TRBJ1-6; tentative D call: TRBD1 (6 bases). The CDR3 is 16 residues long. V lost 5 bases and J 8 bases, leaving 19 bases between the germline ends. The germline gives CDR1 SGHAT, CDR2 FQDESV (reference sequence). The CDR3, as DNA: TGTGCCAGCAGCCTGTCCAGGGGTCCTTCTCATTCACCCCTCCACTTT. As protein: CASSLSRGPSHSPLHF.

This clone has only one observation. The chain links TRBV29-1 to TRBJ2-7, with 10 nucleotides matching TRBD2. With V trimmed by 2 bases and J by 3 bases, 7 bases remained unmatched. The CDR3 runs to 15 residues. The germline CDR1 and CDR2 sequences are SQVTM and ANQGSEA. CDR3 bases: TGCAGCGTTGAATTAACTTTAGCGGGAGGCTACGAGCAGTACTTC. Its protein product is CSVELTLAGGYEQYF.

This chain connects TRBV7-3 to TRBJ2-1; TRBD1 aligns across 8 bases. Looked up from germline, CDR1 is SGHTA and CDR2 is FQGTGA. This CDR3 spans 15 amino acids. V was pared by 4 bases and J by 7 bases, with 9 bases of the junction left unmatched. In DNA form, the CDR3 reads TGTGCCAGCAGCTCCCCACTGGACAGGGATAATGAGCAGTTCTTC. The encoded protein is CASSSPLDRDNEQFF. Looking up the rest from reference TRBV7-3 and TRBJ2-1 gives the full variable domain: GAGVSQTPSNKVTEKGKYVELRCDPISGHTALYWYRQSLGQGPEFLIYFQGTGAADDSGLPNDRFFAVRPEGSVSTLKIQRTERGDSAVYLCASSSPLDRDNEQFFGPGTRLTVL.

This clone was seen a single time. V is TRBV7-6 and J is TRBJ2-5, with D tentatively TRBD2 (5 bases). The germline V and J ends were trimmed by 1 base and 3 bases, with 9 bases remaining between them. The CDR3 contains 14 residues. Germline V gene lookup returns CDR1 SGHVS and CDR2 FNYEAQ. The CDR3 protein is CASSLVLGEETQYF. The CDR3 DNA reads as TGTGCCAGCAGCTTAGTACTAGGTGAAGAGACCCAGTACTTC.

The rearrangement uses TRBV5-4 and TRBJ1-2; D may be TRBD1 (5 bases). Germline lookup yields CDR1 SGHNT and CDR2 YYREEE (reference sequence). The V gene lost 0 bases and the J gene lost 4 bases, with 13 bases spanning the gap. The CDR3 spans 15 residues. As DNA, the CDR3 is TGTGCCAGCAGCTTGGAACTGGGGCCCGGCTATGGCTACACCTTC. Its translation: CASSLELGPGYGYTF.

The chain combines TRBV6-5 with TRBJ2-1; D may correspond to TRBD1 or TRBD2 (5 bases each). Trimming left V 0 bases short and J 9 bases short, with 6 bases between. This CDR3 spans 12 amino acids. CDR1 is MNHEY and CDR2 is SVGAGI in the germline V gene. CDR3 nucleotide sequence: TGTGCCAGCAGTTACTCGGGACGTGAGCAGTTCTTC. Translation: CASSYSGREQFF.

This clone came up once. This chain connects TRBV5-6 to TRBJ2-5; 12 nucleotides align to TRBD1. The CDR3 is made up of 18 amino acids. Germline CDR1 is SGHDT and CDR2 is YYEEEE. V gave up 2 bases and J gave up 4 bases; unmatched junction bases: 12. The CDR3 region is CASSFGLGDRGLGETQYF. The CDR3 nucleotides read TGTGCCAGCAGCTTCGGTTTAGGGGACAGGGGGCTGGGAGAGACCCAGTACTTC.

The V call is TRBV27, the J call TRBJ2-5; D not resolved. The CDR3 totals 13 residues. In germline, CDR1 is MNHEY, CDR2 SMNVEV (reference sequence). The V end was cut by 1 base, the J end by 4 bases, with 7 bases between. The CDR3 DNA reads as TGTGCCAGCAGTTTATGGACGGGAGAGACCCAGTACTTC. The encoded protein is CASSLWTGETQYF.

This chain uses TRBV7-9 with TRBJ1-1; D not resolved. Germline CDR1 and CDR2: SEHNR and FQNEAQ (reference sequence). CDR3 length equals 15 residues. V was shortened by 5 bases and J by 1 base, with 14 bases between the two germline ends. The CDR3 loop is CASSPIWGRNTEAFF. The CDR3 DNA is TGTGCCAGCAGCCCCATTTGGGGTCGGAACACTGAAGCTTTCTTT. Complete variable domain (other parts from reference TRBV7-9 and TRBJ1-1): DTGVSQNPRHKITKRGQNVTFRCDPISEHNRLYWYRQTLGQGPEFLTYFQNEAQLEKSRLLSDRFSAERPKGSFSTLEIQRTEQGDSAMYLCASSPIWGRNTEAFFGQGTRLTVV.

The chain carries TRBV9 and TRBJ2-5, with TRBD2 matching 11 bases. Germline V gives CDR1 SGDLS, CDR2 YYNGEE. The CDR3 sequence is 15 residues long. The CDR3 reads CATGTSGFVGETQYF. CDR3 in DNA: TGTGCAACCGGGACTAGCGGCTTTGTTGGAGAGACCCAGTACTTC.

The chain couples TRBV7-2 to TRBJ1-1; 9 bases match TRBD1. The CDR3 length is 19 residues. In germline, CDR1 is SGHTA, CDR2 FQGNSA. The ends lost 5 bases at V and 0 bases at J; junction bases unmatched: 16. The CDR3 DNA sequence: TGTGCCAGCAGCCCGGACAGGGGCCCCCGGGGTCCCTTGAACACTGAAGCTTTCTTT. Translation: CASSPDRGPRGPLNTEAFF.

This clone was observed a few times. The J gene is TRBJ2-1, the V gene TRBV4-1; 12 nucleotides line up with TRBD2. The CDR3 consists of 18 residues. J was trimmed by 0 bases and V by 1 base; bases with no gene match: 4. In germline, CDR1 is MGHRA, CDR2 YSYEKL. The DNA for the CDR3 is TGCGCCAGCAGCCAAGGAGCTAGCGGGGGGGCCTCCTACAATGAGCAGTTCTTC. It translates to CASSQGASGGASYNEQFF.

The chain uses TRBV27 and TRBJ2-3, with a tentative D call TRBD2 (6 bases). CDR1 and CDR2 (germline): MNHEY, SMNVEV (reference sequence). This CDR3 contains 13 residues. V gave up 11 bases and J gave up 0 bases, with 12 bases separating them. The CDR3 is CAFRTSSTDTQYF. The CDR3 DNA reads TGTGCCTTCCGAACTAGCAGCACAGATACGCAGTATTTT.